These T cell receptor beta chains were read from a single sample in a study of blood T cell repertoires in COVID-19. Measured with immunoSEQ multiplex PCR; TCRdb has only the in-frame clones, and not every one. The sample consists of over 130,000 clones, over 60% of them appearing once. Sample: peripheral blood. All receptors come from a woman older than 75 with active or convalescent COVID-19. Each CDR3 is given with its conserved first and last residue. The order of the fields is D gene, J gene, V gene, clone size, CDR3 protein, CDR3 DNA. D genes are given only for firm matches. Size is omitted from some rows. Given values are once, few, many or a class for expanded clones.

>.|TRBJ1-5|TRBV24-1|.
CATSDPATGQSNQPQHF
TGTGCCACCAGTGATCCTGCTACAGGGCAGAGCAATCAGCCCCAGCATTTT
>TRBD1|TRBJ2-1|TRBV29-1|.
CSVRSGQGGNEQFF
TGCAGCGTTAGATCGGGACAGGGCGGCAATGAGCAGTTCTTC
>.|TRBJ1-5|TRBV2|.
CASSQGGGSHQPQHF
TGTGCCAGCAGTCAAGGTGGGGGGTCTCATCAGCCCCAGCATTTT
>.|TRBJ2-3|TRBV27|.
CASTSREGPDTQYF
TGTGCCAGCACCTCCCGCGAGGGTCCAGATACGCAGTATTTT
>TRBD1|TRBJ2-5|TRBV29-1|.
CSVEPGTGRAETQYF
TGCAGCGTAGAACCCGGGACAGGGAGGGCAGAGACCCAGTACTTC
>TRBD1|TRBJ1-4|TRBV27|.
CASSSGQEDRVKLFF
TGTGCCAGCAGTTCCGGACAGGAAGATCGTGTAAAACTGTTTTTT
>.|TRBJ1-1|TRBV5-1|once
CASSRDRTRNTEAFF
TGCGCCAGCAGCCGTGACAGGACCCGTAACACTGAAGCTTTCTTT
>TRBD1|TRBJ1-3|TRBV28|.
CASSSTGGRGNTIYF
TGTGCCAGCAGTTCTACAGGGGGCAGGGGAAACACCATATATTTT
>.|TRBJ2-3|TRBV9|.
CASSRTTATADTQYF
TGTGCCAGCAGCCGGACCACTGCGACAGCAGATACGCAGTATTTT
>.|TRBJ2-1|TRBV30|.
CAWSVGSSYNEQFF
TGTGCCTGGAGTGTGGGGAGCTCCTACAATGAGCAGTTCTTC
>TRBD1|TRBJ1-1|TRBV7-8|.
CASSPRQGGTEAFF
TGTGCCAGCAGCCCGAGACAGGGTGGCACTGAAGCTTTCTTT
>.|TRBJ2-7|TRBV27|.
CASSFRGLSSYEQYF
TGTGCCAGCAGTTTTAGGGGGTTAAGCTCCTACGAGCAGTACTTC
>.|TRBJ2-1|TRBV7-2|.
CASSSPSSYNEQFF
TGTGCCAGCAGCTCCCCGAGCTCCTACAATGAGCAGTTCTTC
>TRBD1|TRBJ1-6|TRBV18|.
CASSSGQGTSPLHF
TGTGCCAGCTCATCGGGACAGGGAACCTCACCCCTCCACTTT
>TRBD1|TRBJ1-5|TRBV9|.
CASSVATGAPQHF
TGTGCCAGCAGCGTAGCTACAGGGGCGCCCCAGCATTTT
>TRBD1|TRBJ2-1|TRBV2|.
CASRGDRYNEQFF
TGTGCCAGCAGGGGGGACAGATACAATGAGCAGTTCTTC
>.|TRBJ2-7|TRBV9|.
CASSVADGAQYF
TGTGCCAGCAGCGTAGCAGATGGGGCGCAGTACTTC